Each of the 17 T cell receptor beta chains below was sequenced from the same sample in a study of blood T cell repertoires in COVID-19. Repertoires were generated with immunoSEQ multiplex PCR, while TCRdb's copy carries only in-frame clones and drops some. The repertoire consists of about 150,000 clones, with more than 75% occurring once and the leading ten covering around 4.4%. The sequencing input was peripheral blood. The receptor source for this set is a man in his sixties with acute or convalescent COVID-19.

The gene calls are TRBV5-1 and TRBJ2-3; TRBD2 aligns across 9 bases. The CDR3 consists of 16 residues. Per the germline V gene, CDR1 is SGHRS and CDR2 is YFSETQ. V lost 0 bases to trimming and J lost 2 bases; unmatched junction nucleotides: 4. As DNA, the CDR3 is TGCGCCAGCAGCTTGGGTGCTAGCGGGGTCACAGATACGCAGTATTTT. Translated: CASSLGASGVTDTQYF.

This chain connects TRBV6-5 to TRBJ1-3; 7 bases line up with TRBD1. The CDR3 runs 15 residues. J lost 2 bases, V lost 6 bases, and 7 bases had no gene match. From germline, CDR1 is MNHEY and CDR2 SVGAGI. The CDR3 nucleotides read TGTGCCAGCAGACGATCCCAGGGGGCTGGAAACACCATATATTTT. Residues: CASRRSQGAGNTIYF.

This chain uses TRBV12-3 or TRBV12-4 with TRBJ1-1; D call uncertain. This CDR3 has 13 amino acids. V lost 5 bases, J lost 4 bases, and 11 bases lay in between. CDR3 nucleotides: TGTGCCAGCAGTCCTCAGGTTGGCACTGAAGCTTTCTTT. It codes for CASSPQVGTEAFF.

CDR3 coding DNA: TGTGCCAGCAGTGTTGCGGGGGGGGAAAAACTGTTTTTT. Protein product: CASSVAGGEKLFF. This chain uses TRBV25-1 with TRBJ1-4; D possibly corresponds to TRBD1 (5 bases). The germline V and J ends were trimmed by 4 bases and 8 bases, with 11 bases remaining between them. From germline, CDR1 is MGHDK and CDR2 SYGVNS. The CDR3 is 13 residues long.

This sequence joins TRBV7-6 and TRBJ2-1; D is ambiguous. CDR3 length equals 15 residues. CDR1 and CDR2 from the germline V gene are SGHVS and FNYEAQ. V shed 1 base and J shed 2 bases, with 9 bases lying between them. CDR3 residues: CASSLGAAPYNEQFF. DNA for the CDR3: TGTGCCAGCAGCTTAGGGGCAGCTCCCTACAATGAGCAGTTCTTC.

The chain combines TRBV5-5 with TRBJ1-1, with unresolved D. Trimming pared 1 base from V and 1 base from J, leaving 14 bases between. CDR1 SGHKS and CDR2 YYEKEE come from the germline V gene (reference sequence). The CDR3 is made up of 16 amino acids. The CDR3 protein is CASSLPQLRQNTEAFF. The CDR3 DNA is TGTGCCAGCAGCTTGCCCCAGCTCCGACAGAACACTGAAGCTTTCTTT.

The chain is built from TRBV7-2 and TRBJ2-1, with D perhaps matching TRBD2 (5 bases). The CDR3 contains 16 residues. Trimming removed 1 base at V and 7 bases at J, with 17 bases between. Germline-derived CDR1 and CDR2 are SGHTA and FQGNSA. The CDR3 DNA sequence: TGTGCCAGCAGCTTAGAAGGTAAGGGAGCGTGGAATGAGCAGTTCTTC. Residues: CASSLEGKGAWNEQFF.

CDR3 coding DNA: TGTGCCAGCCAAGAACAGGGGTCTGGGGCCAACGTCCTGACTTTC. Its protein is CASQEQGSGANVLTF. This chain joins TRBV11-2 and TRBJ2-6, with 7 positions matching TRBD1. The CDR3 runs 15 residues. Germline trimming cut 8 bases from V and 1 base from J; bases unmatched to any gene: 5. Germline V lookup: CDR1 SGHAT, CDR2 FQNNGV.

The gene calls are TRBV7-9 and TRBJ1-6; a weak D match, TRBD1 (6 bases). The CDR3 sequence is 15 residues long. V was clipped by 5 bases and J by 9 bases, with 17 bases between them. Looked up from germline, CDR1 is SEHNR and CDR2 is FQNEAQ (reference sequence). CDR3 region: CASSPRAGVVSPLHF. CDR3 DNA: TGTGCCAGCAGCCCACGGGCAGGGGTCGTTTCACCCCTCCACTTT.

The J gene is TRBJ2-5, the V gene TRBV6-2 or TRBV6-3; D remains unclear. V lost 4 bases and J lost 0, with 6 bases in between. The germline CDR1 and CDR2 sequences are MNHEY and SVGEGT. The CDR3 runs to 13 residues. The CDR3 DNA follows: TGTGCCAGCAGTTGGCAGAACCAAGAGACCCAGTACTTC. Amino acids: CASSWQNQETQYF.

The V gene is TRBV7-3, the J gene TRBJ2-3; TRBD1 matches at 7 bases. This CDR3 contains 15 residues. V was clipped by 3 bases and J by 2 bases; unmatched bases: 5. Germline assignment: CDR1 SGHTA and CDR2 FQGTGA. This chain's CDR3 is CASSFTGTDTDTQYF. As DNA, the CDR3 is TGTGCCAGCAGCTTCACCGGGACAGACACAGATACGCAGTATTTT.

This clone was seen a few times. The J gene is TRBJ2-1, the V gene TRBV28, with a possible D match to TRBD2 (6 bases). CDR1 is MDHEN and CDR2 is SYDVKM in the germline V gene. V shed 2 bases and J shed 7 bases, with 15 bases lying between them. The CDR3 length is 15 residues. The chain's CDR3 is CASSLTGEELNEQFF. The CDR3 bases are TGTGCCAGCAGTTTAACGGGAGAAGAATTGAATGAGCAGTTCTTC. The full variable domain, rest sourced from reference TRBV28 and TRBJ2-1, is DVKVTQSSRYLVKRTGEKVFLECVQDMDHENMFWYRQDPGLGLRLIYFSYDVKMKEKGDIPEGYSVSREKKERFSLILESASTNQTSMYLCASSLTGEELNEQFFGPGTRLTVL.

This chain connects TRBV5-5 to TRBJ2-2; 8 positions agree with TRBD1. The germline V gene encodes CDR1 SGHKS and CDR2 YYEKEE (reference sequence). With V trimmed by 1 base and J by 5 bases, 7 bases remained unmatched. The CDR3 loop spans 16 amino acids. Here the CDR3 reads CASSLYGQGRTGELFF. The DNA of the CDR3 is TGTGCCAGCAGCTTGTACGGACAGGGACGAACCGGGGAGCTGTTTTTT.

This clone was seen once. The chain has TRBV27 and TRBJ2-7; D might be TRBD2 (6 bases). This CDR3 spans 13 amino acids. Trimming took off 8 bases at V and 0 bases at J, with 11 bases between the two ends. CDR1 MNHEY and CDR2 SMNVEV come from the germline V gene (reference sequence). The CDR3 region has the DNA TGTGCCAGCGGGGACTGGAGCTCCTACGAGCAGTACTTC. Its translation: CASGDWSSYEQYF.

This clone was observed once. The J gene is TRBJ2-3, the V gene TRBV5-1, with 10 bases matching TRBD2. With 2 bases clipped from V and 5 bases from J, the junction kept 5 bases outside the gene matches. Germline V gene lookup returns CDR1 SGHRS and CDR2 YFSETQ. The CDR3 totals 15 residues. CDR3 nucleotides: TGCGCCAGCAGCTTAAGCGGGAGGGCAGGAGATACGCAGTATTTT. It is translated as CASSLSGRAGDTQYF.

This clone was seen a handful of times. The chain couples TRBV6-1 to TRBJ2-7; D is uncertain. Trimming removed 3 bases from V and 6 bases from J, with 6 bases in between. Germline V CDR1 and CDR2: MNHNS, SASEGT. There are 11 residues in the CDR3. The CDR3 DNA sequence: TGTGCCAGCAGTGACCTCCGCGAGCAGTACTTC. Its protein is CASSDLREQYF.

The V gene is TRBV28, the J gene TRBJ1-5; 8 bases match TRBD1. J lost 6 bases, V lost 6 bases, and 7 bases had no gene match. Germline CDR1 is MDHEN and CDR2 is SYDVKM. This CDR3 spans 14 amino acids. The chain's CDR3 is CASSSGGAGQPQHF. DNA of the CDR3: TGTGCCAGCAGCTCAGGGGGCGCCGGTCAGCCCCAGCATTTT.